Presented here are 21 T cell receptor beta chains from one specimen sequenced in a study of T-cell reconstitution after alpha-beta-depleted transplantation in children. Preparation of the TCRbeta library involved a method that used unique molecular identifiers. One entry per CDR3 protein results from TCRdb running MiXCR on the PCR reads. Among around 100,000 distinct CDR3 sequences, approximately 10% were seen once, and the ten largest hold less than 40%. Material: PBMCs, obtained before TCRalphabeta/CD19-depleted stem cell transplant. These receptors originate from a boy aged 2 to 10 with acute lymphoblastic leukemia, due to receive a stem cell transplant.

This clonotype was recorded at least ten times. The chain joins TRBV20-1 to TRBJ2-7, with 7 bases lining up with TRBD1. The CDR3 sequence is 14 residues long. Germline-derived CDR1 and CDR2 are DFQATT and SNEGSKA (reference sequence). Losses at the gene ends were 3 bases for V and 3 bases for J; bases not matched to a gene: 8. The CDR3 region is CSASPGQLLYEQYF. As DNA, the CDR3 is TGCAGTGCTAGTCCGGGACAGCTGCTCTACGAGCAGTACTTC.

This chain connects TRBV27 to TRBJ1-1; D gene ambiguous. CDR3 length: 15 amino acids. Trimming removed 4 bases at V and 4 bases at J, with 16 bases between. Germline lookup yields CDR1 MNHEY and CDR2 SMNVEV (reference sequence). The CDR3 DNA is TGTGCCAGCAGTTCCCCCGCGACTAAGCCCACTGAAGCTTTCTTT. Amino acids: CASSSPATKPTEAFF.

The chain joins TRBV12-3 or TRBV12-4 to TRBJ2-5; no clear D gene. Trimming pared 7 bases from V and 7 bases from J, leaving 16 bases between. There are 13 residues in the CDR3. The CDR3 loop reads CASTSDGPGTQYF. The CDR3 DNA reads as TGTGCCAGCACCTCGGACGGCCCAGGGACCCAGTACTTC.

V usage is TRBV12-3 or TRBV12-4 and J usage is TRBJ1-2; D perhaps matches TRBD1 (6 bases). V shed 6 bases and J shed 1 base, with 18 bases lying between them. The CDR3 length is 16 residues. The CDR3 nucleotides are TGTGCCAGCAGCCACCCGACAGGCTGGGATAACTATGGCTACACCTTC. As protein: CASSHPTGWDNYGYTF.

Ten or more counts support this clonotype. The chain joins TRBV21-1 to TRBJ2-7; TRBD2 reflects the table's D call only, with no check against the DNA. TRBV21-1 represents a pseudogene. This CDR3 comprises 13 residues. In nucleotides, the CDR3 is TGTGCCAGCAGCAAAGGCCCTAGCGACGAGCAGTACTTC. This gives the protein CASSKGPSDEQYF.

This clonotype has more than one count but fewer than ten. The rearrangement uses TRBV7-8 and TRBJ1-2, with D maybe TRBD1 (5 bases). CDR3 size: 14 residues. The V gene lost 5 bases and the J gene lost 7 bases, with 17 bases spanning the gap. The germline V gene encodes CDR1 SGHVS and CDR2 FQNEAQ. Written as DNA, the CDR3 is TGTGCCAGCAGCCCGCGGGGCCGCCTGAGTGGCTACACCTTC. Its protein is CASSPRGRLSGYTF.

The chain has TRBV7-9 and TRBJ2-7; D may be TRBD2 (5 bases). This CDR3 region has 15 residues. Germline CDR1 is SEHNR and CDR2 is FQNEAQ (reference sequence). Between the trimmed V and J ends, which lost 5 bases and 4 bases, there was a span of 18 bases. CDR3 protein: CASSPALARRYEQYF. In DNA form, the CDR3 reads TGTGCCAGCAGCCCTGCCCTAGCACGTCGGTACGAGCAGTACTTC.

This clonotype was detected once. A much larger clone lies a single base off, so this may be a read error. The chain links TRBV7-8 to TRBJ2-1; 8 positions agree with TRBD1. The germline V gene encodes CDR1 SGHVS and CDR2 FQNEAQ. This CDR3 comprises 12 residues. The CDR3 bases are TGTTCCAGCAGCACGACAGGGGTTGAGCAGTTCTTC. Encoded protein: CSSSTTGVEQFF.

In its sample, this clonotype was seen a few times. The rearrangement links TRBV9 to TRBJ2-3, with D perhaps assigned TRBD1 or TRBD2 (6 bases each). V lost 0 bases to trimming and J lost 2 bases, with 13 bases between them. CDR3 size: 16 residues. Germline assignment: CDR1 SGDLS and CDR2 YYNGEE. CDR3 sequence (DNA): TGTGCCAGCAGCGTAGCCTCTGGGGGGCCCACAGATACGCAGTATTTT. It specifies CASSVASGGPTDTQYF. Drawing the rest from reference TRBV9 and TRBJ2-3, the complete variable domain is DSGVTQTPKHLITATGQRVTLRCSPRSGDLSVYWYQQSLDQGLQFLIQYYNGEERAKGNILERFSAQQFPDLHSELNLSSLELGDSALYFCASSVASGGPTDTQYFGPGTRLTVL.

This clonotype was seen many times. V usage is TRBV6-5 and J usage is TRBJ2-7; D could derive from TRBD1 or TRBD2 (5 bases each). V lost 0 bases and J 5 bases, leaving 14 bases between the germline ends. The CDR3 sequence is 15 residues long. Germline lookup yields CDR1 MNHEY and CDR2 SVGAGI. CDR3 sequence (DNA): TGTGCCAGCAGTTACTCTTGGGGGAAAGTCAACGAGCAGTACTTC. It encodes CASSYSWGKVNEQYF.

This clonotype showed up just a few times. The J gene is TRBJ2-1, the V gene TRBV30, with TRBD2 matching 11 bases. V trimming: 5 bases; J trimming: 13 bases; junction bases outside the gene matches: 4. Germline CDR1 is GTSNPN and CDR2 is SVGIG (reference sequence). CDR3 length: 11 amino acids. DNA of the CDR3: TGTGCCTGGCATAGCGGGGGGGACCAGTTCTTC. Amino acid sequence: CAWHSGGDQFF.

This clonotype was recorded a few times. V gene TRBV9 combines with J gene TRBJ2-7, with TRBD1 matching over 9 bases. Per germline, CDR1 SGDLS and CDR2 YYNGEE. The ends lost 0 bases at V and 6 bases at J; junction bases unmatched: 7. The CDR3 is made up of 15 amino acids. The CDR3 sequence: CASSVAATGGLEQYF. CDR3 bases: TGTGCCAGCAGCGTAGCCGCGACAGGGGGACTCGAGCAGTACTTC.

This clonotype was seen only a few times. DNA of the CDR3: TGCAGTGCTAGAGAAAGGGAACTTAATAATTCACCCCTCCACTTT. Protein product: CSARERELNNSPLHF. The V gene is TRBV20-1, the J gene TRBJ1-6; no firm D call. V dropped 0 bases and J dropped 5 bases, with 11 bases sitting between them. The CDR3 is made up of 15 amino acids. CDR1 is DFQATT and CDR2 is SNEGSKA in the germline V gene (reference sequence).

This clonotype showed up just a few times. The chain combines TRBV11-1 with TRBJ2-7; 9 bases match TRBD1. Per germline, CDR1 SGHAT and CDR2 FQDESV (reference sequence). The CDR3 length is 18 residues. The junction had 12 bases not matched to a gene; V was cut back by 1 base and J by 2 bases. Here the CDR3 reads CASSLGAGTGRIAYEQYF. In nucleotides, the CDR3 is TGTGCCAGCAGCTTAGGGGCCGGGACAGGGAGGATTGCCTACGAGCAGTACTTC.

This clonotype has ten or more counts. This chain links TRBV7-8 with TRBJ2-4; TRBD2 matches 14 bases. CDR3 length equals 19 residues. Germline CDR1 and CDR2: SGHVS and FQNEAQ. After removal of 5 bases from V and 1 base from J, the junction contained 10 bases not matched to a gene. The CDR3 DNA follows: TGTGCCAGCAGCCGCGGACTAGCGGGAGGATTTACGGCCAAAAACATTCAGTACTTC. It codes for CASSRGLAGGFTAKNIQYF.

The rearrangement uses TRBV28 and TRBJ1-4; no clear D gene. V lost 5 bases and J 0 bases, leaving 13 bases between the germline ends. The CDR3 runs 16 residues. From germline, CDR1 is MDHEN and CDR2 SYDVKM. The CDR3 sequence: CASSMAGRATNEKLFF. CDR3 DNA: TGTGCCAGCAGTATGGCAGGCAGAGCAACTAATGAAAAACTGTTTTTT.

The table lists this clonotype with a few counts. The rearrangement joins TRBV7-9 to TRBJ2-6, with a tentative D call TRBD1 (7 bases). Germline V gene data show CDR1 as SEHNR and CDR2 as FQNEAQ (reference sequence). The CDR3 is made up of 15 amino acids. Trimming pared 4 bases from V and 2 bases from J, leaving 9 bases between. CDR3 protein: CASSWRGPGANVLTF. DNA for the CDR3: TGTGCCAGCAGCTGGAGGGGGCCTGGGGCCAACGTCCTGACTTTC.

This clonotype was observed many times. The rearrangement uses TRBV5-1 and TRBJ2-1, with D unclear. The CDR3 is made up of 14 amino acids. The ends were cut back, 4 bases at V and 4 bases at J, with 12 bases in the middle. Germline loops: CDR1 SGHRS, CDR2 YFSETQ. This CDR3 reads CASSQEVGYNEQFF. The DNA of the CDR3 is TGCGCCAGCAGCCAGGAAGTCGGTTACAATGAGCAGTTCTTC.

This clonotype was counted a few times. This chain links TRBV5-1 with TRBJ2-1, with a possible D match to TRBD2 (7 bases). CDR3 length: 16 amino acids. Germline V gene sequence: CDR1 SGHRS, CDR2 YFSETQ. V lost 4 bases to trimming and J lost 6 bases, with 20 bases between them. The DNA of the CDR3 is TGCGCCAGCAGCCCAAACTTAAGGGGGGGGCGCAATGAGCAGTTCTTC. This translates into CASSPNLRGGRNEQFF.

V and J are TRBV6-2 or TRBV6-3 and TRBJ2-1; maybe TRBD1 (7 bases). Germline loops: CDR1 MNHEY, CDR2 SVGEGT. This CDR3 has 14 residues. Trimming left V 4 bases short and J 5 bases short, with 12 bases between. The CDR3 sequence is CASSWAGGNNEQFF. For the CDR3, the DNA is TGTGCCAGCAGTTGGGCAGGGGGGAACAATGAGCAGTTCTTC.

This clonotype was seen many times. The chain carries TRBV20-1 and TRBJ1-5; no definite D call. V was shortened by 1 base and J by 0 bases, with 7 bases between the two germline ends. Germline V gives CDR1 DFQATT, CDR2 SNEGSKA (reference sequence). The CDR3 is 14 residues long. The CDR3 region is CSARVGNSNQPQHF. Written as DNA, the CDR3 is TGCAGTGCTAGAGTAGGAAATAGCAATCAGCCCCAGCATTTT.